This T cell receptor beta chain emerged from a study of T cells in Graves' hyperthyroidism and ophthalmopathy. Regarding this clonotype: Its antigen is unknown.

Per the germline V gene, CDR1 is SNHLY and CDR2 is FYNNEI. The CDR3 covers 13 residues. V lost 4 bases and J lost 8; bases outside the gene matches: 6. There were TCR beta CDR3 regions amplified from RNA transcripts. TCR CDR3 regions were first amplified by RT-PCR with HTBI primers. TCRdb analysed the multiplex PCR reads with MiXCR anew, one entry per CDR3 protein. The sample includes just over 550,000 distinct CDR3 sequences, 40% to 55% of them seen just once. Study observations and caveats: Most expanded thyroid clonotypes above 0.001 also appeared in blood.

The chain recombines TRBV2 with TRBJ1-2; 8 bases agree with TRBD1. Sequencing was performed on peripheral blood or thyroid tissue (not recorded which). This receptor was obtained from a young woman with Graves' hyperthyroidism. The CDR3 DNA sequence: TGTGCCAGCAGTGCAGGACAGGGTTTGGGCTACACCTTC. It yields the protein CASSAGQGLGYTF.